These T cell receptor beta chains were read from a single sample in a study of Ad26.COV2.S vaccination and SARS-CoV-2 variants. The assay was immunoSEQ multiplex PCR, and TCRdb's table has in-frame clones only and misses some. This sample has approximately 420,000 clones; roughly 90% occur once, and the top ten carry 3.6%. Sequencing used peripheral blood, obtained in a trial of Ad26.COV2.S vaccine versus placebo. Receptors originate from a person aged 18 to 65 who received the Ad26.COV2.S COVID-19 vaccine or a placebo. Both conserved end residues are part of each CDR3. The D gene is left open where the match is weak. Clone size is shown for a subset of rows, as once, few, many or a class of expanded clone.

CDR3 length,D gene,V gene,J gene,clone size,CDR3 protein,CDR3 DNA
17,NA,TRBV6-1,TRBJ1-1,NA,CASSGPRTALMNTEAFF,TGTGCCAGCAGTGGGCCAAGGACAGCGCTCATGAACACTGAAGCTTTCTTT
15,NA,TRBV3-1/TRBV3-2,TRBJ2-7,NA,CASSQDGQEAYEQYF,TGTGCCAGCAGCCAAGACGGCCAGGAGGCCTACGAGCAGTACTTC
18,TRBD1,TRBV5-8,TRBJ2-2,NA,CASSRRTGGSVRAGELFF,TGTGCCAGCAGCCGAAGGACAGGGGGCTCGGTACGGGCCGGGGAGCTGTTTTTT
15,TRBD1,TRBV19,TRBJ2-2,NA,CASSQGTGYTGELFF,TGTGCCAGTAGTCAAGGGACAGGATACACCGGGGAGCTGTTTTTT
15,NA,TRBV15,TRBJ2-5,NA,CATSRTTFSGETQYF,TGTGCCACCAGCAGAACGACCTTTTCGGGTGAGACCCAGTACTTC
18,TRBD1,TRBV19,TRBJ1-4,NA,CASRAKARTGSMAEKLFF,TGTGCCAGCCGAGCAAAAGCCCGGACAGGCTCAATGGCGGAAAAACTGTTTTTT
13,NA,TRBV5-5,TRBJ1-1,NA,CASSLGGGTEAFF,TGTGCCAGCAGCTTGGGGGGCGGCACTGAAGCTTTCTTT
15,NA,TRBV19,TRBJ1-2,NA,CASTRTADTNYGYTF,TGTGCCAGTACCAGGACAGCAGACACTAACTATGGCTACACCTTC
16,NA,TRBV9,TRBJ2-2,NA,CASSVGAGIATGELFF,TGTGCCAGCAGCGTGGGAGCGGGTATTGCCACCGGGGAGCTGTTTTTT
16,NA,TRBV6-6,TRBJ1-5,NA,CASTRAQSNSNQPQHF,TGTGCCAGCACCAGGGCTCAGTCAAATAGCAATCAGCCCCAGCATTTT
14,NA,TRBV19,TRBJ1-2,NA,CASSPAPRQYGYTF,TGTGCCAGTAGTCCGGCACCGCGTCAGTATGGCTACACCTTC
16,NA,TRBV28,TRBJ1-1,NA,CASSFLGRSGNTEAFF,TGTGCCAGCAGTTTTCTCGGGCGATCAGGGAACACTGAAGCTTTCTTT
15,TRBD2,TRBV9,TRBJ2-3,NA,CASSVVLAGADTQYF,TGTGCCAGCAGCGTAGTGTTAGCGGGGGCAGATACGCAGTATTTT
12,NA,TRBV19,TRBJ2-7,NA,CASSMVGYEQYF,TGTGCCAGTAGTATGGTTGGATACGAGCAGTACTTC
16,TRBD1,TRBV9,TRBJ2-6,NA,CASSVGTGTGANVLTF,TGTGCCAGCAGCGTAGGGACAGGGACCGGGGCCAACGTCCTGACTTTC
14,NA,TRBV28,TRBJ2-7,NA,CASSHRSVFYEQYF,TGTGCCAGCAGTCACCGCTCGGTATTCTACGAGCAGTACTTC
15,NA,TRBV7-2,TRBJ2-6,few,CASSLLSSGANVLTF,TGTGCCAGCAGCTTACTATCCTCTGGGGCCAACGTCCTGACTTTC
15,NA,TRBV5-1,TRBJ2-1,NA,CASSLMTPKNNEQFF,TGCGCCAGCAGCTTGATGACACCCAAAAACAATGAGCAGTTCTTC
13,NA,TRBV19,TRBJ2-7,NA,CASSISGESEQYF,TGTGCCAGTAGTATTTCAGGGGAGAGCGAGCAGTACTTC
17,NA,TRBV18,TRBJ2-6,NA,CASSSSDGNSGANVLTF,TGTGCCAGCTCATCTAGCGACGGAAACTCTGGGGCCAACGTCCTGACTTTC
13,TRBD2,TRBV30,TRBJ2-1,NA,CAWAGTSGGQGFF,TGTGCCTGGGCCGGGACTAGCGGGGGGCAGGGGTTCTTC
17,TRBD2,TRBV3-1/TRBV3-2,TRBJ2-7,once,CASSQGVAGGLSGEQYF,TGTGCCAGCAGCCAAGGTGTAGCGGGGGGGCTATCAGGGGAGCAGTACTTC
13,NA,TRBV11-2,TRBJ1-5,NA,CASSDDSNQPQHF,TGTGCCAGCAGCGACGACAGCAATCAGCCCCAGCATTTT
13,NA,TRBV11-3,TRBJ2-1,NA,CASSLGIYNEQFF,TGTGCCAGCAGCTTAGGGATTTACAATGAGCAGTTCTTC
11,NA,TRBV6-5,TRBJ2-1,once,CASSSSHEQFF,TGTGCCAGCAGTTCCAGCCATGAGCAGTTCTTC
14,NA,TRBV11-2,TRBJ1-1,NA,CASSYPGPNTEAFF,TGTGCCAGCAGCTACCCCGGGCCTAACACTGAAGCTTTCTTT
13,NA,TRBV3-1/TRBV3-2,TRBJ2-1,NA,CASRNGGGNEQFF,TGTGCCAGCAGGAACGGAGGGGGCAATGAGCAGTTCTTC
13,NA,TRBV29-1,TRBJ1-1,NA,CSVDNRLNTEAFF,TGCAGCGTTGATAACAGACTGAACACTGAAGCTTTCTTT
16,TRBD1,TRBV4-3,TRBJ1-5,NA,CASSPKTGTGHQPQHF,TGCGCCAGCAGCCCAAAAACCGGGACAGGGCATCAGCCCCAGCATTTT
14,TRBD1,TRBV19,TRBJ2-3,NA,CATATGGGWNTQYF,TGTGCCACTGCGACAGGGGGAGGGTGGAATACGCAGTATTTT
15,NA,TRBV19,TRBJ2-2,NA,CASSSGTRNTGELFF,TGTGCCAGTAGCTCCGGGACAAGAAACACCGGGGAGCTGTTTTTT
15,TRBD1,TRBV7-9,TRBJ2-7,NA,CASSPGQGMSYEQYF,TGTGCCAGCAGCCCCGGACAGGGGATGTCCTACGAGCAGTACTTC
14,NA,TRBV3-1/TRBV3-2,TRBJ2-3,few,CASSTDSFTDTQYF,TGTGCCAGCAGCACGGACAGTTTCACAGATACGCAGTATTTT
15,NA,TRBV19,TRBJ1-1,NA,CASRLGERANTEAFF,TGTGCCAGTAGACTCGGGGAAAGGGCAAACACTGAAGCTTTCTTT
12,NA,TRBV4-3,TRBJ1-1,NA,CASSHADSEAFF,TGCGCCAGCAGCCACGCGGACAGTGAAGCTTTCTTT
15,NA,TRBV4-1,TRBJ1-2,NA,CASSQASNIYYGYTF,TGCGCCAGCAGCCAAGCTAGCAACATATACTATGGCTACACCTTC
15,TRBD1,TRBV7-6,TRBJ2-7,NA,CASSLGQGSSYEQYF,TGTGCCAGCAGCTTAGGACAGGGGTCCTCCTACGAGCAGTACTTC
12,NA,TRBV28,TRBJ1-2,NA,CASSLAGYGYTF,TGTGCCAGCAGTTTAGCGGGGTATGGCTACACCTTC
14,TRBD1,TRBV6-2/TRBV6-3,TRBJ1-2,NA,CASSYYPGGNGYTF,TGTGCCAGCAGTTACTATCCAGGGGGTAATGGCTACACCTTC
16,TRBD1,TRBV28,TRBJ2-5,few,CASSTRQGAYQETQYF,TGTGCCAGCAGTACACGACAGGGGGCTTACCAAGAGACCCAGTACTTC
19,NA,TRBV13,TRBJ2-3,NA,CASSQERGQGQTNTDTQYF,TGTGCCAGCAGCCAAGAACGAGGGCAGGGCCAGACCAACACAGATACGCAGTATTTT
15,TRBD1,TRBV7-9,TRBJ1-1,NA,CASSTRQGVGTEAFF,TGTGCCAGCAGCACCCGTCAGGGGGTGGGAACTGAAGCTTTCTTT
17,TRBD1,TRBV4-2,TRBJ2-3,NA,CASSQEGQGPIGDTQYF,TGTGCCAGCAGCCAGGAGGGACAGGGGCCGATCGGGGATACGCAGTATTTT
14,TRBD1,TRBV5-6,TRBJ1-4,NA,CASSSQGAGEKLFF,TGTGCCAGCAGCTCACAGGGGGCAGGTGAAAAACTGTTTTTT
15,NA,TRBV27,TRBJ1-6,NA,CASSFRWDHPRPLHF,TGTGCCAGCAGTTTCCGATGGGACCACCCTCGGCCCCTCCACTTT
13,NA,TRBV28,TRBJ2-1,NA,CASSLGQADEQFF,TGTGCCAGCAGTTTAGGGCAGGCGGATGAGCAGTTCTTC
15,NA,TRBV9,TRBJ2-3,few,CASSVAGRMTDTQYF,TGTGCCAGCAGCGTGGCAGGGAGGATGACAGATACGCAGTATTTT
15,TRBD2,TRBV13,TRBJ2-1,NA,CASRSLSGGDNEQFF,TGTGCCAGCAGGTCCCTATCGGGGGGGGATAATGAGCAGTTCTTC
15,TRBD2,TRBV28,TRBJ2-7,NA,CASSSLAGGHYEQYF,TGTGCCAGCAGCAGTCTAGCGGGGGGCCATTACGAGCAGTACTTC
15,NA,TRBV4-3,TRBJ2-7,NA,CASSQVARGSYEQYF,TGCGCCAGCAGCCAAGTCGCGCGCGGCTCCTACGAGCAGTACTTC
14,NA,TRBV9,TRBJ1-5,NA,CASSPTGSNQPQHF,TGTGCCAGCAGCCCAACAGGGAGCAATCAGCCCCAGCATTTT
17,TRBD1,TRBV28,TRBJ1-3,NA,CASSSSPQTGGGDTIYF,TGTGCCAGCAGTTCTTCACCCCAGACAGGGGGTGGGGACACCATATATTTT
13,NA,TRBV5-1,TRBJ1-2,NA,CASSSGQLYGYTF,TGCGCCAGCAGCTCAGGACAGTTATATGGCTACACCTTC
16,TRBD1,TRBV28,TRBJ1-1,NA,CASISRPGQLNTEAFF,TGTGCCAGCATCTCAAGGCCGGGACAGCTGAACACTGAAGCTTTCTTT
16,NA,TRBV9,TRBJ2-1,NA,CASSVGSSGSYNEQFF,TGTGCCAGCAGCGTAGGAAGTAGCGGCTCCTACAATGAGCAGTTCTTC
14,NA,TRBV28,TRBJ1-5,NA,CASALYRGHQPQHF,TGTGCCAGCGCCTTATACCGGGGCCACCAGCCCCAGCATTTT
15,NA,TRBV19,TRBJ1-2,NA,CASSMSGGRHYGYTF,TGTGCCAGTAGTATGAGCGGGGGAAGGCACTATGGCTACACCTTC
13,NA,TRBV10-3,TRBJ1-6,NA,CAISEGAGSPLHF,TGTGCCATCAGTGAGGGGGCTGGTTCACCCCTCCACTTT
15,TRBD1,TRBV7-2,TRBJ2-7,NA,CASSFGTGLTYEQYF,TGTGCCAGCAGCTTTGGGACAGGGCTTACCTACGAGCAGTACTTC
15,NA,TRBV7-2,TRBJ1-5,NA,CASSLRTDSNQPQHF,TGTGCCAGCAGCCTCCGGACTGATAGCAATCAGCCCCAGCATTTT